One and the same sample provided the 15 T cell receptor beta chains below, sequenced in a study of T cells in localized non-small cell lung cancer. Assay: immunoSEQ multiplex PCR; the TCRdb copy retains only in-frame clones and omits some. This table holds roughly 35,000 clones, 80% to 95% found once. Sequencing used peripheral blood, obtained before any cancer treatment. The receptors derive from a female donor aged 60 or older with stage I lung adenocarcinoma.

This chain links TRBV19 with TRBJ1-3; unclear D gene. Trimming cost V 9 bases and J 0 bases, with 12 bases left between them. Per the germline V gene, CDR1 is LNHDA and CDR2 is SQIVND (reference sequence). There are 14 residues in the CDR3. CDR3 bases: TGTGCCAGCGCAGGATCCCACTCTGGAAACACCATATATTTT. Translated, it gives CASAGSHSGNTIYF.

CDR3 sequence reads: CASSTGTGAYNEQFF. DNA of the CDR3: TGTGCCAGCAGCACCGGGACAGGGGCCTACAATGAGCAGTTCTTC. The rearrangement joins TRBV5-6 to TRBJ2-1, with 10 positions matching TRBD1. V lost 4 bases to trimming and J lost 2 bases; unmatched junction nucleotides: 3. Germline loops: CDR1 SGHDT, CDR2 YYEEEE. The CDR3 is 15 residues long.

The gene calls are TRBV7-2 and TRBJ2-3; 7 positions agree with TRBD2. The CDR3 runs to 14 residues. Losses at the gene ends were 1 base for V and 9 bases for J; bases not matched to a gene: 7. CDR1 and CDR2 (germline): SGHTA, FQGNSA. The CDR3 region has the DNA TGTGCCAGCAGCTTAGGAGCGGGGCAAGTCACGCAGTATTTT. Encoded protein: CASSLGAGQVTQYF.

V and J are TRBV25-1 and TRBJ2-7, with D possibly matching TRBD2 (6 bases). The CDR3 loop spans 15 amino acids. In germline, CDR1 is MGHDK, CDR2 SYGVNS. Trimming took 6 bases from V and 1 from J, leaving 16 bases between them. CDR3: CASRGDKGLSYEQYF. CDR3 in DNA: TGTGCCAGCAGGGGGGATAAGGGACTGTCCTACGAGCAGTACTTC.

The chain combines TRBV14 with TRBJ2-3; TRBD2 matches 12 bases. The germline gives CDR1 SGHDN, CDR2 FVKESK. The V segment lost 3 bases and the J segment 5 bases; nucleotides outside the gene matches: 6. This CDR3 has 16 amino acids. Written as DNA, the CDR3 is TGTGCCAGCAGCCACCTAGCGGGGGGGCAAAGAGATACGCAGTATTTT. This encodes CASSHLAGGQRDTQYF.

With regard to this clone: Other DNA variants within this sample encode the same CDR3. V is TRBV9 and J is TRBJ1-2; D perhaps matches TRBD1 (6 bases). The CDR3 extends over 14 amino acids. Deletions cut 0 bases from V and 7 bases from J, with 13 bases between. From germline, CDR1 is SGDLS and CDR2 YYNGEE. The CDR3 DNA follows: TGTGCCAGCAGCGTAGCCCCAGGGGACGGTGGCTACACCTTC. This codes for CASSVAPGDGGYTF.

The gene calls are TRBV2 and TRBJ2-1; 9 bases agree with TRBD1. The CDR3 loop spans 14 amino acids. Trimming took 5 bases from V and 6 from J; bases not matched to a gene: 5. The germline gives CDR1 SNHLY, CDR2 FYNNEI. CDR3: CASSLGDRANEQFF. The CDR3 DNA follows: TGTGCCAGCAGTCTGGGGGACAGGGCCAATGAGCAGTTCTTC.

The chain carries TRBV7-2 and TRBJ1-2; D not certain. Germline lookup yields CDR1 SGHTA and CDR2 FQGNSA. Trimming stripped 3 bases from V and 1 base from J, with 9 bases between. The CDR3 is made up of 14 amino acids. Here the CDR3 reads CASSLDGINYGYTF. The CDR3 region has the DNA TGTGCCAGCAGCTTGGACGGAATTAACTATGGCTACACCTTC.

This clone was found once. The J gene is TRBJ2-3, the V gene TRBV6-4, with D unresolved. V was pared by 6 bases and J by 6 bases, with 13 bases between. CDR1 is MRHNA, CDR2 SNTAGT, per germline. This CDR3 has 13 residues. CDR3 in amino acids: CASSKDGLDTQYF. The CDR3 DNA reads as TGTGCCAGCAGCAAGGACGGCCTTGATACGCAGTATTTT.

This rearrangement joins TRBV7-2 to TRBJ1-1; no definite D call. Per germline, CDR1 SGHTA and CDR2 FQGNSA. Trimming cost V 5 bases and J 0 bases, with 13 bases left between them. The CDR3 loop spans 15 amino acids. This CDR3 is CASSLGQFMNTEAFF. The CDR3 DNA is TGTGCCAGCAGCCTCGGGCAGTTTATGAACACTGAAGCTTTCTTT.

The V and J genes are TRBV6-6 and TRBJ1-5; D unresolved. The V end was cut by 5 bases, the J end by 0 bases, with 14 bases between. Germline CDR1 is MNHNY and CDR2 is SVGAGI (reference sequence). This CDR3 is 16 amino acids long. The CDR3 bases are TGTGCCAGCAGTCGGAGGAACTTATATAGCAATCAGCCCCAGCATTTT. The encoded protein is CASSRRNLYSNQPQHF.

The CDR3 DNA follows: TGCGCCCCCGAGGGGCTTGGCTACACCTTC. Encoded protein: CAPEGLGYTF. The V and J genes are TRBV10-2 and TRBJ1-2; D might be TRBD1 (5 bases). The length of the CDR3 is 10 residues. Trimming removed 11 bases at V and 7 bases at J, with 11 bases between. Germline CDR1 WSHSY, CDR2 SAAADI.

This rearrangement joins TRBV18 to TRBJ2-1; D gene uncertain. Trimming shortened V by 4 bases and J by 3 bases, and 22 bases separated the two germline ends. CDR3 length equals 18 residues. Germline values: CDR1 KGHSH, CDR2 LQKENI. The CDR3 protein is CASSLNRTHRGFYNEQFF. As DNA, the CDR3 is TGTGCCAGCTCACTAAATCGGACCCACCGCGGATTCTACAATGAGCAGTTCTTC. Complete variable domain (other parts from reference TRBV18 and TRBJ2-1): NAGVMQNPRHLVRRRGQEARLRCSPMKGHSHVYWYRQLPEEGLKFMVYLQKENIIDESGMPKERFSAEFPKEGPSILRIQQVVRGDSAAYFCASSLNRTHRGFYNEQFFGPGTRLTVL.

The J gene is TRBJ1-2, the V gene TRBV21-1; TRBD1 is the table's D call and was not checked against the DNA. TRBV21-1 is assigned pseudogene status. The CDR3 is made up of 14 amino acids. CDR3 bases: TGTGCCAGCAGCTCTCGCCCCGCAGATGGTGGCTACACCTTC. This sequence encodes CASSSRPADGGYTF.

This clone was recorded once. The chain has TRBV4-3 and TRBJ2-3, with 9 positions matching TRBD2. The CDR3 is 17 residues long. Germline trimming cut 1 base from V and 5 bases from J; bases unmatched to any gene: 10. The germline CDR1 and CDR2 sequences are LGHNA and YSLEER. The CDR3: CASSQVYSGGIKDTQYF. CDR3 DNA: TGCGCCAGCAGCCAAGTTTATAGCGGGGGAATTAAAGATACGCAGTATTTT.